This T cell receptor beta chain derives from a study of T-cell reconstitution after alpha-beta-depleted transplantation in children. Broader study findings: The authors attributed T-cell counts and diversity one year after transplant mostly to newly produced T cells. Several hundred rapidly expanded clones from non-depleted graft cells reportedly supplied alpha-beta T cells about two months post-transplant.

In this sample, this clonotype turned up a few times. Its specificity is not known. Trimming left V 4 bases short and J 4 bases short, with 8 bases between. Per the germline V gene, CDR1 is ENHRY and CDR2 is SYGVKD. This CDR3 has 12 residues. As it was prepared, the TCRbeta library received unique molecular identifiers. TCRdb processed the PCR reads anew with MiXCR; each CDR3 protein has one entry. The data hold about 590,000 distinct CDR3 sequences, with around 13% observed a single time. The receptor comes from a male patient under 18 who had a stem cell transplant for acute myeloid leukemia, so the T cells may come from the graft donor. V usage is TRBV10-3 and J usage is TRBJ2-7; no clear D. This specimen was PBMCs, mostly from graft donor cells, taken 360 days after TCRalphabeta/CD19-depleted stem cell transplant. The CDR3 DNA reads as TGTGCCATCAGTGTCACTCCGTACGAGCAGTACTTC. It translates to CAISVTPYEQYF.